This TCR beta chain came from a study of T cells in Graves' hyperthyroidism and ophthalmopathy. Findings of the study overall: Ophthalmopathy got predicted by the model a median approximately 6 months before its onset.

RNA transcripts served as the template for amplifying TCR beta CDR3 regions. An initial round of RT-PCR targeting the TCR CDR3 relied on the HTBI primer set. From the multiplex PCR reads, TCRdb called clonotypes with MiXCR, one entry per CDR3 protein. The data contain over 350,000 distinct CDR3 sequences, over 12% of them singletons. The germline V and J ends were trimmed by 5 bases and 1 base, with 12 bases remaining between them. The CDR3 covers 14 residues. Germline lookup yields CDR1 SGHAT and CDR2 FQNNGV. This clonotype was detected ten times or more. Its specificity is not known. The sequenced material came from blood. The sequence derives from a man in his fifties or sixties with Graves' ophthalmopathy. The genes are TRBV11-2 and TRBJ2-7; D possibly corresponds to TRBD2 (5 bases). The CDR3 DNA reads TGTGCCAGCAGCCCACGGACGGGATCCTACGAGCAGTACTTC. This translates into CASSPRTGSYEQYF.